A selection of T cell receptor beta chains follows, all from one sample in a study of tumor-infiltrating lymphocytes in primary liver carcinoma. TCRdb processed the multiplex PCR reads anew with MiXCR; each CDR3 protein has one entry. The sample contains approximately 30,000 distinct CDR3 sequences, roughly 78% of which appear only once. The sequenced sample consisted of liver tumor tissue from sampling region 3. These receptors were collected from a woman aged 25 to 39 with primary liver carcinoma and hepatitis B virus infection. CDR3s include the opening cysteine and the closing phenylalanine or tryptophan. A D gene is named only where the DNA matches it firmly. Not all rows give a size; the values are once, few, many and, for expanded clones, a class.

D	V	J	size	DNA	CDR3
-	TRBV11-2	TRBJ1-6	many	TGTGCCAGCAGCTTAGATCCGGGCTCACCCCTCCACTTT	CASSLDPGSPLHF
TRBD2	TRBV5-1	TRBJ2-3	many	TGCGCCAGCAGCACCGTCCAGGCGGGAGGCGCAGATACGCAGTATTTT	CASSTVQAGGADTQYF
TRBD2	TRBV7-9	TRBJ2-2	once	TGTGCCAGAAGCTCCCGGGGTAGCGGGAGTTATTGGAACACCGGGGAGCTGTTTTTT	CARSSRGSGSYWNTGELFF
-	TRBV4-2	TRBJ2-5	few	TGTGCCAGCAGCCAAGATCCAGGGCCGCAGACCCAATACTTC	CASSQDPGPQTQYF
-	TRBV5-4	TRBJ1-4	-	TGTGCCAGCAGCCTCAACAGGGAACTTAATGAAAAACTGTTTTTT	CASSLNRELNEKLFF
-	TRBV5-4	TRBJ2-3	-	TGTGCCAGCAGTAACCCGGCGGTTAGCAGGAGTCGGACAGATACTCAGTATTTT	CASSNPAVSRSRTDTQYF
-	TRBV6-1	TRBJ2-5	many	TGTGCCAGCAGTGAACGCGGACAGTCTTCTACCCAGTACTTC	CASSERGQSSTQYF
-	TRBV7-9	TRBJ1-2	many	TGTGCCAGCAATGCGGGTTCGGGTAACTATGGCTACACCTTC	CASNAGSGNYGYTF
-	TRBV7-3	TRBJ1-1	-	TGTGCCAGCAGCTCGCATGAGAACACTGAACCTTTCTTT	CASSSHENTEPFF
-	TRBV29-1	TRBJ2-5	-	TGCTGCCTTGAAACCGGAAGGAGAGTGAGGGAGACCCAGTACTTC	CCLETGRRVRETQYF
-	TRBV11-1	TRBJ2-2	-	TGTGCCAGTAGCCTAGTGGGGGATACGAACACCGGGGAGCTGTTTTTT	CASSLVGDTNTGELFF
-	TRBV28	TRBJ2-1	once	TGTGCCAGCAGTTTTTATAGATTTGATCAGTTCTTC	CASSFYRFDQFF
TRBD2	TRBV7-8	TRBJ2-4	-	TGTGCCAGCAGCTTAGCTTCGGGGGGGAACATTCAGTACTTC	CASSLASGGNIQYF
TRBD2	TRBV24-1	TRBJ2-1	-	TGTGCCACCAGTGACCAATCACTAGCGGAAGTTGTCAATGATCAGCTCTTC	CATSDQSLAEVVNDQLF
-	TRBV29-1	TRBJ2-7	-	TGCAGCGTTGAAGGCAATTGCTCCAACGAACAGTACTTC	CSVEGNCSNEQYF
TRBD2	TRBV11-2	TRBJ2-1	many	TGTGCCAGCAGCTTAGGGACTAGCGGTTACAATGAGCAGTTCTTC	CASSLGTSGYNEQFF
-	TRBV12-3/TRBV12-4	TRBJ1-1	-	TGTACCAGCAATATGGGGGGGTATGAAGCTTTCTTC	CTSNMGGYEAFF
TRBD2	TRBV6-5	TRBJ2-7	-	TGTGCCAGCTTACTAGCGGGAAGATACGAGCGGTACTTC	CASLLAGRYERYF
-	TRBV11-2	TRBJ2-7	many	TGTGCCAGCACCATCGGACGGACCGCTACCTACGAGCAGTACTTC	CASTIGRTATYEQYF
-	TRBV10-3	TRBJ2-7	-	TGTGCCATCAGTGACCCTGACCGAGACTACGATCAGTACTTC	CAISDPDRDYDQYF
TRBD1	TRBV11-3	TRBJ2-7	-	TGTACCAGCAGCACCCAGACGGGACAGCACTACGAGCAGTACTTC	CTSSTQTGQHYEQYF
-	TRBV2	TRBJ2-1	-	TGTACCAGCGGTGAAGCTGACCGACAGGAGCAGTTCTTC	CTSGEADRQEQFF
TRBD1	TRBV15	TRBJ2-6	-	TGTGCCACCAGTCCCACAGGGGACGGGGCCAACGTCCTGAGTTTC	CATSPTGDGANVLSF
-	TRBV10-2	TRBJ1-2	-	TGCGCCAGCACTGAAATCGTTAACTATGGCTACACCTTC	CASTEIVNYGYTF
-	TRBV13	TRBJ2-5	-	TGTGCCAGCAGCATAGCCTCATCTTGGATAGGGCGAGGGACCCAGTACTTC	CASSIASSWIGRGTQYF
-	TRBV6-6	TRBJ2-2	many	TGTGCCAGCAGTCTGACAGGCAACACCGGGGAGCTGTTTTTT	CASSLTGNTGELFF
-	TRBV11-2	TRBJ2-2	once	TGTGTCAGCAGCCCCGATCCCCAACTGAAGACCGGGGAGCTGTTTTTT	CVSSPDPQLKTGELFF
-	TRBV11-1	TRBJ2-7	-	TGTGCCTGCAGCTGGGGCGGGACGATGACCTACGAGCAGTACTTC	CACSWGGTMTYEQYF
-	TRBV9	TRBJ2-3	many	TGTGCCAGCAGCGTAGGGGAAGATACGCAGTATTTT	CASSVGEDTQYF
-	TRBV28	TRBJ2-5	few	TGTGCCAGCACCCCGGGAGACAGGGTGGAAGAGACCCAGTACTTC	CASTPGDRVEETQYF
-	TRBV12-3/TRBV12-4	TRBJ2-5	few	TGTGCCGGCAGCTCAACAGCGAGGGGAGAGACCCAATACTTC	CAGSSTARGETQYF
-	TRBV29-1	TRBJ2-7	-	TGTAGCGTTAAGCAGGGGTCCGTCCCCCGACGGGACTTC	CSVKQGSVPRRDF
TRBD2	TRBV13	TRBJ2-1	-	TGTGTCAGGAGCACAGGGACTAGCGGGGCATACAATGAGCAGTTCTTC	CVRSTGTSGAYNEQFF
TRBD1	TRBV4-3	TRBJ2-2	-	TGCGCCACCAGCCAAGCTTTTCGACAGGGGAAGACCCGGGAGCTGTTTTTT	CATSQAFRQGKTRELFF
-	TRBV7-8	TRBJ2-7	many	TGTGCCAGCAGTTACCGGGACCCAGGACGCTACGAGCAGTACTTC	CASSYRDPGRYEQYF
TRBD1	TRBV11-2	TRBJ1-1	-	TGTACCAACAGCACTCGGGACAGGGGGCGCAAGAGGTGGAGTAACACTGAAGCTTTCTTT	CTNSTRDRGRKRWSNTEAFF
-	TRBV11-3	TRBJ2-3	-	TGTGCCAGCAGCTTAGATCGACATACTACAGATGCGCAGTTTTTT	CASSLDRHTTDAQFF
-	TRBV6-5	TRBJ2-7	-	TGCGCCAGCAGTTGCAAGGACAGCAGCTCCTACGAACAGTACTTC	CASSCKDSSSYEQYF
TRBD2	TRBV7-2	TRBJ2-1	once	TGTGCCAGCAGCCTAGAAGGGACTACCACCCACAATGAGCAGTTCTTC	CASSLEGTTTHNEQFF
-	TRBV11-2	TRBJ2-6	-	TGTGCCAGTAGCCCCCCCTCTGGGGCCAACGTCATGACTTTC	CASSPPSGANVMTF
-	TRBV5-6	TRBJ2-2	-	TGTACCAGCAGCTTTTCACTCAGAGTCACCGGGGAGCTGTTTTTT	CTSSFSLRVTGELFF
-	TRBV6-5	TRBJ2-1	-	TGTGCCAGCAGTACGGGTGGGCTATACAATGAGCAGTTCTTC	CASSTGGLYNEQFF
TRBD1	TRBV10-3	TRBJ2-7	-	TGTGCCATCAGTGAGTGGACAGGGGGCATGACCTACAAGCAGTACTTC	CAISEWTGGMTYKQYF
-	TRBV7-8	TRBJ2-3	-	TGTGCCAGCAGCTCAGCCGGCCAGCTGGGGAACACAGATACACAGTATTTT	CASSSAGQLGNTDTQYF
-	TRBV11-3	TRBJ2-3	-	TGTGCCCGCAGCTTCAGGATTAGTACAGATACGCAGTATTTT	CARSFRISTDTQYF
-	TRBV7-9	TRBJ1-5	-	TGTGCCAGTAGCCCCCGGGTGAACAATCAGCCCCAACATTTT	CASSPRVNNQPQHF
TRBD2	TRBV4-2	TRBJ2-7	many	TGTGCCAGCAGCCTCGGTTCAGGTCTAGCGGGACTGTACGAGCAGTACTTC	CASSLGSGLAGLYEQYF
-	TRBV11-2	TRBJ2-7	many	TGTGCCAGCATCCACACTAGACACGACCAGTACTTC	CASIHTRHDQYF
TRBD1	TRBV10-3	TRBJ2-3	many	TGTGCCATCAGCTCAACGGCCGGGACAGGGGGCACAGATGCGCAGTATTTT	CAISSTAGTGGTDAQYF
TRBD2	TRBV4-3	TRBJ2-2	-	TGCGCCAGCAGCGTACTAGCGGGGAGGCCCAGTTCGAACACCGGGGAGCTGTTTTTT	CASSVLAGRPSSNTGELFF
-	TRBV29-1	TRBJ2-1	-	TGCAGCGTTGAATCTAGCAACCTAAATGAGCAGTTCTTC	CSVESSNLNEQFF
-	TRBV5-4	TRBJ2-3	-	TGTGCCAGTAGCCTGCCCGGGACGGAGGCGGGTACGCAGTATTTT	CASSLPGTEAGTQYF
-	TRBV4-1	TRBJ2-3	-	TGCGCCAGCAGCCCGCATCAGGGGGGCTCTATACTAGTGGGCACAGATACGCAGTATTTT	CASSPHQGGSILVGTDTQYF
-	TRBV10-3	TRBJ2-7	-	TGTACCATCAGTGAGGTCTGTGGGATATCCTACGAGCAGTACTTC	CTISEVCGISYEQYF
TRBD2	TRBV4-3	TRBJ2-1	-	TGCGCCAGTAACCAAGATCCGGGACTAGCGGGAGTTAATAAGCAGTTCTTC	CASNQDPGLAGVNKQFF